The 11 T cell receptor beta chains presented below share a single source sample, sequenced in a study of regulatory T cells in long-lasting Graves disease. Libraries of TCR beta came from iRepertoire HTBI primers plus Arm-PCR of CDR3 regions. TCRdb reprocessed the multiplex PCR reads with MiXCR, giving one entry per CDR3 protein. Altogether roughly 420,000 distinct CDR3 sequences are present, 12% to 15% being singletons, with the ten largest covering approximately 19%. Time point noted: newly diagnosed GD, antithyroid drugs for less than 3 months. RNA from PBMCs was the source of the TCR library. The same data also went into a second study, on T cells in Graves' hyperthyroidism and ophthalmopathy.

Here the sequenced sample was peripheral blood mononuclear cells (PBMCs), taken at new diagnosis, from a patient treated with antithyroid drugs. Receptor source: a woman aged 45-65 years with Graves disease.

J is TRBJ2-5 and V is TRBV5-6; 7 positions agree with TRBD2. The J segment lost 7 bases and the V segment lost 5 bases, leaving 8 bases of the junction unmatched. There are 13 residues in the CDR3. CDR1 SGHDT and CDR2 YYEEEE come from the germline V gene. The CDR3 sequence: CASSPTSEGTQYF. DNA of the CDR3: TGTGCCAGCAGTCCAACTAGCGAAGGGACCCAGTACTTC.

There are a few counts of this clonotype. The chain employs TRBV12-3 or TRBV12-4 and TRBJ2-3, with TRBD1 matching over 8 bases. The CDR3 runs to 14 residues. V lost 8 bases, J lost 4 bases, and 8 bases stayed unmatched. CDR3 in DNA: TGTGCCAGCGGTTCGGACAGGGTAGCAGATACGCAGTATTTT. Amino acids: CASGSDRVADTQYF.

This clonotype has at least ten counts. This chain uses TRBV7-2 with TRBJ2-3; a weak D match, TRBD1 (5 bases). The CDR3 length is 16 residues. Germline V CDR1 and CDR2: SGHTA, FQGNSA. Between the trimmed V and J ends, which lost 5 bases and 0 bases, there was a span of 15 bases. The CDR3 nucleotides read TGTGCCAGCAGCCTCGCGGCAGGGCCTAGCACAGATACGCAGTATTTT. Translation gives CASSLAAGPSTDTQYF.

A note on this clonotype: It differs at one base from a far larger clone, so likely a read error. The chain recombines TRBV11-2 with TRBJ2-7; D is undetermined. CDR3 length: 11 amino acids. Germline values: CDR1 SGHAT, CDR2 FQNNGV. The CDR3: CASSFLSEQCF. The CDR3 region has the DNA TGTGCCAGCAGCTTCCTGAGCGAGCAGTGCTTC.

At least ten counts were recorded for this clonotype. The CDR3 here is CASSLGTENEKLFF. The CDR3 coding sequence is TGCGCCAGCAGCTTGGGGACAGAGAATGAAAAACTGTTTTTT. This chain uses TRBV5-1 with TRBJ1-4; D is perhaps TRBD1 (6 bases). The ends were cut back, 0 bases at V and 5 bases at J, with 8 bases in the middle. The CDR3 length is 14 residues. The germline gives CDR1 SGHRS, CDR2 YFSETQ. Looking up the rest from reference TRBV5-1 and TRBJ1-4 gives the full variable domain: KAGVTQTPRYLIKTRGQQVTLSCSPISGHRSVSWYQQTPGQGLQFLFEYFSETQRNKGNFPGRFSGRQFSNSRSEMNVSTLELGDSALYLCASSLGTENEKLFFGSGTQLSVL.

This sequence joins TRBV6-2 or TRBV6-3 and TRBJ2-5; D is perhaps TRBD1 (6 bases). The CDR3 is 14 amino acids. The germline V gene has CDR1 MNHEY and CDR2 SVGEGT. V gave up 3 bases and J gave up 1 base, with 9 bases separating them. DNA for the CDR3: TGTGCCAGCAGTTATCAGGGGCGCCAAGAGACCCAGTACTTC. Amino acids: CASSYQGRQETQYF.

This clonotype occurred many times. V gene TRBV28 combines with J gene TRBJ2-2; tentatively, D is TRBD1 (6 bases). Germline values: CDR1 MDHEN, CDR2 SYDVKM. Trimming left V 3 bases short and J 4 bases short, with 12 bases between. The CDR3 is made up of 15 amino acids. The CDR3 DNA reads as TGTGCCAGCAGTTTTGTAACAGGGACCACCGGGGAGCTGTTTTTT. Its translation is CASSFVTGTTGELFF. Together with reference TRBV28 and TRBJ2-2, the CDR3 gives the full variable domain: DVKVTQSSRYLVKRTGEKVFLECVQDMDHENMFWYRQDPGLGLRLIYFSYDVKMKEKGDIPEGYSVSREKKERFSLILESASTNQTSMYLCASSFVTGTTGELFFGEGSRLTVL.

This chain joins TRBV19 and TRBJ2-7; D might be TRBD2 (6 bases). Germline lookup yields CDR1 LNHDA and CDR2 SQIVND (reference sequence). V was pared by 3 bases and J by 2 bases, with 11 bases between. The CDR3 has 14 amino acids. The CDR3 bases are TGTGCCAGTAGTATGACGACGGGAGCCTACGAGCAGTACTTC. This codes for CASSMTTGAYEQYF.

This clonotype was detected many times. V usage is TRBV2 and J usage is TRBJ1-5, with a tentative D call TRBD1 (5 bases). The CDR3 has 14 amino acids. V was cut by 3 bases and J by 6 bases, with 12 bases left in between. The germline V gene has CDR1 SNHLY and CDR2 FYNNEI. CDR3 nucleotides: TGTGCCAGCAGTGAGCAGGGATCAAGTCAGCCCCAGCATTTT. Its protein is CASSEQGSSQPQHF.

This clonotype was observed a few times. The chain has TRBV19 and TRBJ2-3; 9 bases agree with TRBD1. Germline CDR1 LNHDA, CDR2 SQIVND (reference sequence). The CDR3 is made up of 17 amino acids. J was trimmed by 2 bases and V by 6 bases; bases with no gene match: 12. The CDR3 spells CASRSGTGNPDTDTQYF. DNA of the CDR3: TGTGCCAGTAGATCTGGGACAGGGAATCCTGACACAGATACGCAGTATTTT.

The table lists this clonotype with a few counts. This chain uses TRBV6-1 with TRBJ2-2; D ambiguous. CDR1 and CDR2 from the germline V gene are MNHNS and SASEGT. The CDR3 extends over 17 amino acids. V was trimmed by 6 bases and J by 8 bases, leaving 25 bases between them. CDR3 coding DNA: TGTGCCAGCAGGCCCGTCTGGGTTCTAGTAGTCCCTGGGGAGCTGTTTTTT. Protein: CASRPVWVLVVPGELFF.